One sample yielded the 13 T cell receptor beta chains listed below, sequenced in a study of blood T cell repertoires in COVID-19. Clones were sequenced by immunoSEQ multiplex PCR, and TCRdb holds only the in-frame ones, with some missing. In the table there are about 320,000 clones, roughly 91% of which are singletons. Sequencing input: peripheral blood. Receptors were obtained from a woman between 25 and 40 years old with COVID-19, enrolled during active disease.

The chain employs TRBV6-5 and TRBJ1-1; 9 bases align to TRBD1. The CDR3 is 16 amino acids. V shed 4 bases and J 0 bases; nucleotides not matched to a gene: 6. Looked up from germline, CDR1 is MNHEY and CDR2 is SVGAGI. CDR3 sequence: CASSLGQGIMNTEAFF. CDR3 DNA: TGTGCCAGCAGTTTAGGACAGGGGATAATGAACACTGAAGCTTTCTTT.

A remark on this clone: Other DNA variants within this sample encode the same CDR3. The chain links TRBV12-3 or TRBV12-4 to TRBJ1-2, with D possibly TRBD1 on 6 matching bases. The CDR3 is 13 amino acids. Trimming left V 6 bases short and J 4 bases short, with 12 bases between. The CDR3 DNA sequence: TGTGCCAGCAGCCGAGGACAGTCCTATGGCTACACCTTC. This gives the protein CASSRGQSYGYTF.

The CDR3, as DNA: TGTGCTAGTGGTTTGGGGCAAACTAGCGGGGCTGTCAATGAGCAGTTCTTC. This translates into CASGLGQTSGAVNEQFF. The chain links TRBV12-5 to TRBJ2-1, with 10 bases matching TRBD2. The CDR3 sequence is 17 residues long. J lost 6 bases, V lost 1 base, and 9 bases had no gene match. Germline V lookup: CDR1 LGHNT, CDR2 FRNRAP.

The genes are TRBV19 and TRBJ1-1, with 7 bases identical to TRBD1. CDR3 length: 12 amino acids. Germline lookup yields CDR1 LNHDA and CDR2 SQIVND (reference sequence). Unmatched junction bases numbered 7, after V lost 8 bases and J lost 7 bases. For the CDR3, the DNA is TGTGCCAGTCGACAGGGCTATCTTGAAGCTTTCTTT. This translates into CASRQGYLEAFF.

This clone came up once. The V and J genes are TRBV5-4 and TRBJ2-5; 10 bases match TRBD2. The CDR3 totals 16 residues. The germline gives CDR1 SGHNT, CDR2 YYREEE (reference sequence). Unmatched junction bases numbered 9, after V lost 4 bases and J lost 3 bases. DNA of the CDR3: TGTGCCAGCAGCAGGGCAGCGGGGGGGCCTGAAGAGACCCAGTACTTC. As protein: CASSRAAGGPEETQYF.

Here the CDR3 reads CASSPSQGDSTDTQYF. The CDR3 DNA is TGTGCCAGCAGCCCGAGCCAGGGGGATAGCACAGATACGCAGTATTTT. The chain uses TRBV7-9 and TRBJ2-3, with 7 bases aligning to TRBD1. The germline CDR1 and CDR2 sequences are SEHNR and FQNEAQ (reference sequence). The CDR3 contains 16 residues. V was clipped by 5 bases and J by 0 bases; unmatched bases: 8.

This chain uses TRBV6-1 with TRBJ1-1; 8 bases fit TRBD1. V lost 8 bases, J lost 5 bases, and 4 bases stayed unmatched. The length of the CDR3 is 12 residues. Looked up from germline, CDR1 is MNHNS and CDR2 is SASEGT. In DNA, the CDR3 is TGTGCCAGCGGACAGGGAGGTACTGAAGCTTTCTTT. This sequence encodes CASGQGGTEAFF.

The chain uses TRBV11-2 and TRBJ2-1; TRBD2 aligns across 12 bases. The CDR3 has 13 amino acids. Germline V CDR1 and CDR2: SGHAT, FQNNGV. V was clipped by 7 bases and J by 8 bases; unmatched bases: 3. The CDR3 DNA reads TGTGCCAGCACTAGCGGGGGGGGATATGAGCAGTTCTTC. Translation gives CASTSGGGYEQFF.

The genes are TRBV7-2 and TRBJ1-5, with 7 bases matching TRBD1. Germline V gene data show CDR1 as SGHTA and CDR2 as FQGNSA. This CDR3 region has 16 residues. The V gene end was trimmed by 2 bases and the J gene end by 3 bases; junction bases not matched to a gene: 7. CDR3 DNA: TGTGCCAGCAGCTTACTCAGGACAGGCTTCAATCAGCCCCAGCATTTT. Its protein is CASSLLRTGFNQPQHF.

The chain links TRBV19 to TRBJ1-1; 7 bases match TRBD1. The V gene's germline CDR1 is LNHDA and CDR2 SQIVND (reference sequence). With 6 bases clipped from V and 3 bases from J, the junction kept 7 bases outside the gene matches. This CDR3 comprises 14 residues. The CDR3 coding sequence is TGTGCCAGTAGCATGACAGGGATGTACACTGAAGCTTTCTTT. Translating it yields CASSMTGMYTEAFF. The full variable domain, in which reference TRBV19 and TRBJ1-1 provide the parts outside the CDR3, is DGGITQSPKYLFRKEGQNVTLSCEQNLNHDAMYWYRQDPGQGLRLIYYSQIVNDFQKGDIAEGYSVSREKKESFPLTVTSAQKNPTAFYLCASSMTGMYTEAFFGQGTRLTVV.

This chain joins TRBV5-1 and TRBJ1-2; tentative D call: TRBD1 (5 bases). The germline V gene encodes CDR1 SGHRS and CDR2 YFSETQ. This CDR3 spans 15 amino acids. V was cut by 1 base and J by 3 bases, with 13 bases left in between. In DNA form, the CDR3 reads TGCGCCAGCAGCTTGAGGGGTCAGGGATACTATGGCTACACCTTC. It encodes CASSLRGQGYYGYTF.

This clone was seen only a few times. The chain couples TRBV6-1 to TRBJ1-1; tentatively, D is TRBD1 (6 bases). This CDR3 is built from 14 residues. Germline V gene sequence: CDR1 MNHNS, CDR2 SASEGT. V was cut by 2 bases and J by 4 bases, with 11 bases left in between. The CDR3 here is CASSEQGWGTEAFF. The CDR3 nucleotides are TGTGCCAGCAGTGAACAGGGGTGGGGCACTGAAGCTTTCTTT.

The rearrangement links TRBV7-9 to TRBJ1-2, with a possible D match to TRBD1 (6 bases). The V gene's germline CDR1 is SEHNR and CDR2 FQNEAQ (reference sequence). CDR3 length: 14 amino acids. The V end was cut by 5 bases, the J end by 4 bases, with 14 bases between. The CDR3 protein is CASSTPDSFYGYTF. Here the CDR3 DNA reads TGTGCCAGCAGCACCCCGGACAGCTTCTATGGCTACACCTTC. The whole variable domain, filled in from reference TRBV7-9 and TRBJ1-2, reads DTGVSQNPRHKITKRGQNVTFRCDPISEHNRLYWYRQTLGQGPEFLTYFQNEAQLEKSRLLSDRFSAERPKGSFSTLEIQRTEQGDSAMYLCASSTPDSFYGYTFGSGTRLTVV.